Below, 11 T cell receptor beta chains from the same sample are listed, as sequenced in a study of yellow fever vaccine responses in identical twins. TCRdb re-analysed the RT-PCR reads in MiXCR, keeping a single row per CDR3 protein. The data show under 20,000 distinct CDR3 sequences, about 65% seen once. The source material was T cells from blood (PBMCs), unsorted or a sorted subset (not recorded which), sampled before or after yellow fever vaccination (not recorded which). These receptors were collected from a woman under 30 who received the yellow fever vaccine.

The CDR3 loop reads CSVDPQGSGETQYF. In nucleotides, the CDR3 is TGCAGCGTTGATCCCCAGGGTTCGGGGGAGACCCAGTACTTC. The chain joins TRBV29-1 to TRBJ2-5, with D perhaps TRBD1 or TRBD2 (5 bases each). V dropped 3 bases and J dropped 5 bases, with 16 bases sitting between them. This CDR3 has 14 residues. Per germline, CDR1 SQVTM and CDR2 ANQGSEA.

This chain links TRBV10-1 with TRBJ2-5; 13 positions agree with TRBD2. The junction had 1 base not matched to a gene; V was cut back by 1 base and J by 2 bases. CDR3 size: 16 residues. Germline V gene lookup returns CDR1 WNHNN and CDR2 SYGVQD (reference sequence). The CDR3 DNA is TGCGCCAGCAGTGAGTGGGGACTAGCGGGGCAAGAGACCCAGTACTTC. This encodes CASSEWGLAGQETQYF.

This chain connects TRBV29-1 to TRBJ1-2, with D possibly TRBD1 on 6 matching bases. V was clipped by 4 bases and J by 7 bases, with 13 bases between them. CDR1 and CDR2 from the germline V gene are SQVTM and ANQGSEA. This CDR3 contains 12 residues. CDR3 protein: CSVVAGAGGYTF. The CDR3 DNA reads TGCAGCGTTGTGGCAGGGGCAGGTGGCTACACCTTC. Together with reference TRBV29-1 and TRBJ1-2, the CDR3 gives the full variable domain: SAVISQKPSRDICQRGTSLTIQCQVDSQVTMMFWYRQQPGQSLTLIATANQGSEATYESGFVIDKFPISRPNLTFSTLTVSNMSPEDSSIYLCSVVAGAGGYTFGSGTRLTVV.

CDR3 bases: TGTGCCAGCAGCGGCAGGGAGTCAGATACGCAGTATTTT. This codes for CASSGRESDTQYF. The chain couples TRBV5-4 to TRBJ2-3; D is tentatively TRBD1 or TRBD2 (5 bases each). The V end lost 4 bases, the J end lost 4 bases, and 10 bases lay between the germline ends. The V gene's germline CDR1 is SGHNT and CDR2 YYREEE (reference sequence). The CDR3 contains 13 residues.

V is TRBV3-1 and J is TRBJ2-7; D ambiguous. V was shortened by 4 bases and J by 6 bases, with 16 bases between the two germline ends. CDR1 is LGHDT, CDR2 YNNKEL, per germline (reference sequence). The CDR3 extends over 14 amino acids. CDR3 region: CASSLLLTPREQYF. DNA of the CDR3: TGTGCCAGCAGCCTCCTCCTGACACCTCGCGAGCAGTACTTC.

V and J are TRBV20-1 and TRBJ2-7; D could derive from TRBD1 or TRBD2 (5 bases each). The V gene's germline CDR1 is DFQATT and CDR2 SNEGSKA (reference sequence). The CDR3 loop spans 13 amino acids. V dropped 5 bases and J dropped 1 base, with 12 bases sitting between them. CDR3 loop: CSARDQGSYEQYF. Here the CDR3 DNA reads TGCAGTGCTCGGGACCAGGGTTCCTACGAGCAGTACTTC.

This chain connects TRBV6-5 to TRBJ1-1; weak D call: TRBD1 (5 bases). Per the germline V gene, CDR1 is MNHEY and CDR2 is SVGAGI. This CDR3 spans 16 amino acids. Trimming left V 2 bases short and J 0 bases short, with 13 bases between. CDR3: CASSYRQLRVNTEAFF. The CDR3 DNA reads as TGTGCCAGCAGTTACAGACAGTTGCGAGTGAACACTGAAGCTTTCTTT.

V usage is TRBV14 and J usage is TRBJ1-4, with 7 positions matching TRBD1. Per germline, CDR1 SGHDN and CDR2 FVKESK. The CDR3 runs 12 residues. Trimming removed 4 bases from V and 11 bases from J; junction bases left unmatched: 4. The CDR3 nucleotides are TGTGCCAGCAGCCCGACAGGGTTGAAACTGTTTTTT. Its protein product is CASSPTGLKLFF.

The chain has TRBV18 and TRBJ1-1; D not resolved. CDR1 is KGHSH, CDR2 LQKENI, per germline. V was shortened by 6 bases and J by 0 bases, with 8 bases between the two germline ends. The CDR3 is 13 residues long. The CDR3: CASSQALNTEAFF. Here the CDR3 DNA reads TGTGCCAGCTCTCAGGCCTTGAACACTGAAGCTTTCTTT.

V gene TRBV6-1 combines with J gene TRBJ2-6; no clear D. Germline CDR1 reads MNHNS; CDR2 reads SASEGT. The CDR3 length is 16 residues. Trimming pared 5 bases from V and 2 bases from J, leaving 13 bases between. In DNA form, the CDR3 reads TGTGCCAGCAGTCCGCCTTTCGGGCCTGGGGCCAACGTCCTGACTTTC. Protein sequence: CASSPPFGPGANVLTF.

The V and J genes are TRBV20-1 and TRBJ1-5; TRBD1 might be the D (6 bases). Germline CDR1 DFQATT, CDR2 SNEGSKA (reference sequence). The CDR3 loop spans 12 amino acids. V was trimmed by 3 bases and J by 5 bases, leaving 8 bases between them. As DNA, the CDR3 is TGCAGTGCTAGTTACAGGGATCAGCCCCAGCATTTT. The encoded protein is CSASYRDQPQHF.